Shown below are 9 T cell receptor beta chains from a single sample sequenced in a study of blood T cell repertoires in COVID-19. The data were produced by immunoSEQ multiplex PCR, yet TCRdb's version contains in-frame clones alone and is incomplete. Among 99,000 or so clones, about four fifths were seen once, and the ten largest hold more than 4.5%. Source material: peripheral blood. These receptors all stem from a man aged 60-69 years with acute or convalescent COVID-19.

The V call is TRBV6-6, the J call TRBJ2-1; 7 bases match TRBD2. Germline V gives CDR1 MNHNY, CDR2 SVGAGI (reference sequence). The CDR3 sequence is 15 residues long. V was pared by 6 bases and J by 7 bases, with 12 bases of the junction left unmatched. The CDR3 is CASSWRQRERNEQFF. CDR3 DNA sequence: TGTGCCAGCAGCTGGAGGCAGCGGGAACGAAATGAGCAGTTCTTC.

The gene calls are TRBV18 and TRBJ1-6; no firm D call. Germline CDR1 KGHSH, CDR2 LQKENI. Trimming cost V 1 base and J 7 bases, with 11 bases left between them. This CDR3 is 15 amino acids long. The CDR3 sequence is CASSPQPGRNSPLHF. Here the CDR3 DNA reads TGTGCCAGCTCACCACAACCAGGCCGCAATTCACCCCTCCACTTT. Based on the CDR3 plus reference TRBV18 and TRBJ1-6, the full variable domain is NAGVMQNPRHLVRRRGQEARLRCSPMKGHSHVYWYRQLPEEGLKFMVYLQKENIIDESGMPKERFSAEFPKEGPSILRIQQVVRGDSAAYFCASSPQPGRNSPLHFGNGTRLTVT.

This clone was seen a single time. The V gene is TRBV18, the J gene TRBJ2-4; D is uncertain. Looked up from germline, CDR1 is KGHSH and CDR2 is LQKENI. The length of the CDR3 is 12 residues. The germline V and J ends were trimmed by 4 bases and 7 bases, with 8 bases remaining between them. The CDR3 sequence: CASSRPKNIQYF. CDR3 in DNA: TGTGCCAGCTCACGTCCTAAGAACATTCAGTACTTC.

The chain recombines TRBV28 with TRBJ1-1; D ambiguous. Germline V gene data show CDR1 as MDHEN and CDR2 as SYDVKM. Trimming stripped 4 bases from V and 0 bases from J, with 6 bases between. The CDR3 extends over 13 amino acids. The CDR3 nucleotides read TGTGCCAGCAGTTCGCTATTGAACACTGAAGCTTTCTTT. It specifies CASSSLLNTEAFF.

This clone was seen only a few times. In DNA, the CDR3 is TGTGCCAGCAGCTTATATCTAGCGGGAGGAAATGAGCAGTTCTTC. As protein: CASSLYLAGGNEQFF. The gene calls are TRBV7-9 and TRBJ2-1; 11 positions match TRBD2. The CDR3 sequence is 15 residues long. Looked up from germline, CDR1 is SEHNR and CDR2 is FQNEAQ (reference sequence). V lost 2 bases, J lost 7 bases, and 4 bases stayed unmatched.

J is TRBJ2-7 and V is TRBV7-2; 8 nucleotides match TRBD1. CDR1 SGHTA and CDR2 FQGNSA come from the germline V gene. The CDR3 runs to 17 residues. Losses at the gene ends were 1 base for V and 2 bases for J; bases not matched to a gene: 10. The CDR3 protein is CASSLGPGQGATYEQYF. For the CDR3, the DNA is TGTGCCAGCAGCTTAGGGCCCGGGCAGGGGGCCACCTACGAGCAGTACTTC.

V gene TRBV12-3 or TRBV12-4 combines with J gene TRBJ1-5; D is unresolved. The CDR3 consists of 13 residues. V dropped 6 bases and J dropped 7 bases, with 13 bases sitting between them. CDR3 nucleotides: TGTGCCAGCAGCGGCCAGGCAATGCAGCCCCAGCATTTT. Translated: CASSGQAMQPQHF.

This clone appeared once. V is TRBV4-2 and J is TRBJ1-2; maybe TRBD1 (6 bases). This CDR3 contains 16 residues. V gave up 0 bases and J gave up 7 bases, with 18 bases separating them. Germline V gene lookup returns CDR1 LGHNA and CDR2 YNFKEQ. The CDR3 spells CASSQEPGQSPSGYTF. The CDR3 nucleotides read TGTGCCAGCAGCCAAGAGCCAGGACAGAGTCCCTCTGGCTACACCTTC.

This clone has more than one count but fewer than ten. CDR3: CASNTGTGFTEAFF. The CDR3 coding sequence is TGTGCCAGCAATACCGGGACAGGGTTCACTGAAGCTTTCTTT. V is TRBV11-3 and J is TRBJ1-1, with 9 bases identical to TRBD1. J was trimmed by 4 bases and V by 7 bases; bases with no gene match: 7. The germline CDR1 and CDR2 sequences are SGHNT and YENEEA. This CDR3 region has 14 residues.